A few counts support the clone carrying this T cell receptor beta chain. This entry belongs to a study of T cell repertoires in cytomegalovirus infection. Germline-derived CDR1 and CDR2 are SEHNR and FQNEAQ (reference sequence). CDR3 length equals 11 residues. V dropped 3 bases and J dropped 14 bases, with 8 bases sitting between them. MiXCR, run by TCRdb on the reads, gives a single entry per CDR3 protein. The sample yields some 130,000 distinct CDR3 sequences, roughly 9% seen once. The V gene is TRBV7-9, the J gene TRBJ1-6; TRBD1 might be the D (5 bases). Sequenced material: PBMCs. The origin of this receptor is a human donor in good health (CMV status not recorded). Some clones in this sample may be carry-over from other donors' samples. DNA for the CDR3: TGTGCCAGCAGCTTCGGGGGGGCCCTCCACTTT. Translation gives CASSFGGALHF.